This T cell receptor (beta chain) is drawn from a study of cytomegalovirus exposure and HLA in healthy donors. General observations from the study: Relative to the 666-donor mean, N-insertions were reportedly fewer in an Asian-associated ancestry cluster in a later analysis.

The CDR3 covers 15 residues. Germline CDR1 is MNHNY and CDR2 is SVGAGI (reference sequence). V was pared by 6 bases and J by 7 bases, with 19 bases between. Researchers ran the PCR with 60 Vbeta and 13 Jbeta primers. Measured with immunoSEQ multiplex PCR; TCRdb has only the in-frame clones, and not every one. This repertoire shows around 120,000 clones, about four fifths found once; its top ten account for more than 8%. On this clone: Its target is not known.

Material: PBMCs. The V call is TRBV6-6, the J call TRBJ1-5; unclear D gene. The clonotype was recovered from a female donor in good health and CMV-seropositive. The CDR3 reads CASRGWGGREQPQHF. CDR3 nucleotide sequence: TGTGCCAGCAGGGGTTGGGGAGGGAGGGAACAGCCCCAGCATTTT.